This is a list of T cell receptor beta chains from one sample in a study of shared clonotypes between healthy human individuals. Only in-frame clones appear in the TCRdb table, and some are missing; sequencing was by immunoSEQ multiplex PCR. The sample includes about 1,500,000 clones, roughly 95% seen only once; the top ten take over 1%. The sequenced material came from naive CD4+ T cells sorted from blood. Source of these receptors: a man in his thirties or forties in good health. Each CDR3 is given with its conserved first and last residue. Each record gives: clone size, D gene, V gene, J gene, CDR3 DNA, CDR3 protein. A D gene is named only where the DNA matches it firmly. Rows give clone size only sometimes, using once, few, many, or a class for an expanded clone.

NA	NA	TRBV6-5	TRBJ2-2	TGTGCCAGCAGTTCCTCAGGACAGTCTTCCGGGGAGCTGTTTTTT	CASSSSGQSSGELFF
NA	TRBD2	TRBV4-2	TRBJ2-2	TGTGCCAGCAGCCAAGATAGCGGGAGGAAGACCGGGGAGCTGTTTTTT	CASSQDSGRKTGELFF
NA	NA	TRBV10-3	TRBJ2-4	TGTGCCAGCTCTCCCGCGGGGATACAGCCAGGAAGTTCGGACTTC	CASSPAGIQPGSSDF
NA	NA	TRBV14	TRBJ1-4	TGTGCCAGCAGCCGGGGCCAAACTTTCGAAAAACTGTTTTTT	CASSRGQTFEKLFF
once	TRBD1	TRBV11-2	TRBJ2-2	TGTGCCAGCGGCGACAGGGTCGGGGAGCTGTTTTTT	CASGDRVGELFF
NA	NA	TRBV4-3	TRBJ2-7	TGCGCCAGCAGCCCTGGGAACTCCTACGAGCAGTACTTC	CASSPGNSYEQYF
NA	TRBD1	TRBV2	TRBJ1-5	TGTGCCAGCAGTGACCCAGGGGGTCGGCAGCCCCAGCATTTT	CASSDPGGRQPQHF
NA	NA	TRBV7-2	TRBJ1-2	TGTGCCAGCAACCTAGGAGGGGATGGCTACACCTTC	CASNLGGDGYTF
NA	NA	TRBV28	TRBJ1-2	TGTGCCAGCAGTTTCCGGGACCAGGGGCGAGGCTACACCTTC	CASSFRDQGRGYTF
once	NA	TRBV19	TRBJ2-1	TGTGCCAGTAGTATAGGACAGCTCTCCTACAATGAGCAGTTCTTC	CASSIGQLSYNEQFF